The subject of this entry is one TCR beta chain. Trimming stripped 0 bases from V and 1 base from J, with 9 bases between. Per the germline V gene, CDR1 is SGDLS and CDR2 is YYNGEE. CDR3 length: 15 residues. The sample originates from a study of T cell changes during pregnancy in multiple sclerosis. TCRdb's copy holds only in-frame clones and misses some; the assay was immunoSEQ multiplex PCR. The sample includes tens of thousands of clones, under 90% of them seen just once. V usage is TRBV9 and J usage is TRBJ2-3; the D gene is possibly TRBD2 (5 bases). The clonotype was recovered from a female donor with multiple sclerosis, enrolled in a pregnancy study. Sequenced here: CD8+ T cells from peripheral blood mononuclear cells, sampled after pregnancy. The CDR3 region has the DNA TGTGCCAGCAGCGTAGGTACTAGTGGCACAGATACGCAGTATTTT. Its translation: CASSVGTSGTDTQYF.